This T cell receptor beta chain was observed in a study of blood T cell repertoires in COVID-19. Study context: Nucleic acid was either cDNA or gDNA, and it came from T cells, B-cell-depleted T cells, or PBMCs.

Looked up from germline, CDR1 is MNHNS and CDR2 is SASEGT. V was clipped by 0 bases and J by 1 base, with 10 bases between them. The CDR3 has 16 residues. Libraries were prepared by immunoSEQ multiplex PCR; TCRdb keeps only in-frame clonotypes and omits some of them. This table has around 150,000 clones, 81% appearing once. The chain recombines TRBV6-1 with TRBJ1-5; D is unresolved. The specimen was peripheral blood. The sequence was obtained from a woman aged 55 to 70 with active or convalescent COVID-19. DNA for the CDR3: TGTGCCAGCAGTGAAGCGTATGTTTCGAGCAATCAGCCCCAGCATTTT. It yields the protein CASSEAYVSSNQPQHF.